Below, one T cell receptor beta chain is given with its context. Adults between roughly 18 and 95 years of age took part from 20 to 25 US areas. Participants reported their clinical history, and cohort assignment relied on those reports. Two negative PCRs, clearance, or symptom resolution were required of recovered Cohort 3 donors. The record originates from a study of blood T cell repertoires in COVID-19. Study information: Some COVID-19 samples were acute and others convalescent; all came from the United States, Italy and Spain.

Profiling relied on immunoSEQ multiplex PCR, and the TCRdb table lists in-frame clones only, not all of them. The data show roughly 150,000 clones, with less than 90% seen just once and nearly 8% held by the top ten. The receptor was derived from a woman in her forties or fifties who had recovered from COVID-19. The sample comprised PBMCs or T cells enriched from blood (not recorded which).

The CDR3 loop reads CASRPPRGRYNEQFF. The CDR3 DNA reads TGTGCCAGCAGGCCTCCACGTGGGAGGTACAATGAGCAGTTCTTC. The genes are TRBV27 and TRBJ2-1; tentatively, D is TRBD2 (6 bases). CDR1 and CDR2 from the germline V gene are MNHEY and SMNVEV (reference sequence). This CDR3 spans 15 amino acids. Trimming stripped 6 bases from V and 4 bases from J, with 16 bases between.